This T cell receptor beta chain was obtained from a study of tumour-infiltrating T cells in Burkitt lymphoma. The wider study: Survival, overall and progression-free, tracked with productive clonality.

Produced via immunoSEQ multiplex PCR; TCRdb's table is partial and in-frame only. The sample carries about 5,400 clones, more than 7.5% recorded once. Looked up from germline, CDR1 is MNHEY and CDR2 is SVGAGI. Trimming shortened V by 6 bases and J by 1 base, and 12 bases separated the two germline ends. The CDR3 totals 14 residues. The receptor comes from a human donor with diffuse large B-cell lymphoma. The chain carries TRBV6-5 and TRBJ1-1, with D perhaps matching TRBD1 (5 bases). Sequencing was performed on tumor tissue. The CDR3 coding sequence is TGTGCCAGCAGACCGGACATATGGAACACTGAAGCTTTCTTT. As protein: CASRPDIWNTEAFF.